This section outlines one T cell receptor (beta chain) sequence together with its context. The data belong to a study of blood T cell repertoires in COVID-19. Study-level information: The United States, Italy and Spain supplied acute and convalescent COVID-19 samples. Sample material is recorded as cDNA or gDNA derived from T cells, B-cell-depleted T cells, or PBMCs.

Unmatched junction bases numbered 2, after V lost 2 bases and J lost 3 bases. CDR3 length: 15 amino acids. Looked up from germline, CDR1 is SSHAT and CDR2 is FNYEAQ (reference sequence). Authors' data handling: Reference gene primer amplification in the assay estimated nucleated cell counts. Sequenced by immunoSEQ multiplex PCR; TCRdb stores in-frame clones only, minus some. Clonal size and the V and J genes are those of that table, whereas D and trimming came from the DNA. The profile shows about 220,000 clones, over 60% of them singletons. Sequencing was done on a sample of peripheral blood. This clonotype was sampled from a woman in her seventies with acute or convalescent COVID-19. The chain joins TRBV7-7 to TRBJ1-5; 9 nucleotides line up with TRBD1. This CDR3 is CASSLIQGANQPQHF. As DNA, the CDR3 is TGTGCCAGCAGCTTAATACAGGGGGCCAATCAGCCCCAGCATTTT.